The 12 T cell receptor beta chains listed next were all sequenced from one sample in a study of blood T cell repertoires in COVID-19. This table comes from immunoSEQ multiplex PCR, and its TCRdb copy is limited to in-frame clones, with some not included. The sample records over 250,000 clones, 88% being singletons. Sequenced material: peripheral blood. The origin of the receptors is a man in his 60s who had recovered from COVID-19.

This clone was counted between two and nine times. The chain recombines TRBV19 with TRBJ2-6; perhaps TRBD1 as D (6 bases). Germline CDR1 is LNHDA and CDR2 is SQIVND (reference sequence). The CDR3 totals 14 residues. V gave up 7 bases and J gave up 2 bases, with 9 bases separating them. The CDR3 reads CASMQGPGANVLTF. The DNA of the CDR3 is TGTGCCAGTATGCAGGGGCCTGGGGCCAACGTCCTGACTTTC.

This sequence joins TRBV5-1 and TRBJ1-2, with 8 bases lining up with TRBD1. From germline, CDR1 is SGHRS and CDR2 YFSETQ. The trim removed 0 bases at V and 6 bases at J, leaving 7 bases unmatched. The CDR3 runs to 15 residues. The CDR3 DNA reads TGCGCCAGCAGCTTGGGACAGGGGATTTCGAATGGCTACACCTTC. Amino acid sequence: CASSLGQGISNGYTF.

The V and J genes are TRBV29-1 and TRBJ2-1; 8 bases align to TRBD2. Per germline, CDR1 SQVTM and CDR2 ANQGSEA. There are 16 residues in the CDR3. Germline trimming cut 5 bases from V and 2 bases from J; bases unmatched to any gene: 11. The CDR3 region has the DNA TGCAGCGTTACACCCCCCCAGCGGGGGCCCTACAATGAGCAGTTCTTC. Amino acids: CSVTPPQRGPYNEQFF.

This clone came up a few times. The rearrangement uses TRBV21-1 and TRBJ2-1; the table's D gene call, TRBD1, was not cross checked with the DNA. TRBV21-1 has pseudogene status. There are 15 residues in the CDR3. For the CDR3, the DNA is TGTGCCAGCAGCAAAGGACAGGATCGCCACAATGAGCAGTTCTTC. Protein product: CASSKGQDRHNEQFF.

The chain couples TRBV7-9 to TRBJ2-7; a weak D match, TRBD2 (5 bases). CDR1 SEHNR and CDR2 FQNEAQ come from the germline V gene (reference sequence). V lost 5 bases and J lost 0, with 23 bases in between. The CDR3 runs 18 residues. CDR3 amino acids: CASSALAGRAGGSYEQYF. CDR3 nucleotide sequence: TGTGCCAGCAGCGCTTTAGCCGGCCGCGCGGGTGGCTCCTACGAGCAGTACTTC.

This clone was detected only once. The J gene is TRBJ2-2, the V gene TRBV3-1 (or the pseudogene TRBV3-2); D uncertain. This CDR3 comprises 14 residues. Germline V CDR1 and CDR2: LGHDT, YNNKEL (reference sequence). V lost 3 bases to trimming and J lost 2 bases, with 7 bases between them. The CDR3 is CASSHDTNTGELFF. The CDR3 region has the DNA TGTGCCAGCAGCCACGACACCAACACCGGGGAGCTGTTTTTT.

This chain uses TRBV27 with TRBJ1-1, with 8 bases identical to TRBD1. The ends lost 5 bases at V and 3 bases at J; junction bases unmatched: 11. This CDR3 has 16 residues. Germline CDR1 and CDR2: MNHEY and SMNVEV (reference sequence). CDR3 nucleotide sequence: TGTGCCAGCAGTCCCCGGGACAGGATAAGGGACACTGAAGCTTTCTTT. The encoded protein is CASSPRDRIRDTEAFF.

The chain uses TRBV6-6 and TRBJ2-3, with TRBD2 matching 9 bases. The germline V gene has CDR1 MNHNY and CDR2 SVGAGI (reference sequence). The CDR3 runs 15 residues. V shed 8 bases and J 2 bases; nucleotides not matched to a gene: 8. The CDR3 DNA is TGTGCCAGCGGGGTAGCGGGGGCGTTCACAGATACGCAGTATTTT. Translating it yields CASGVAGAFTDTQYF.

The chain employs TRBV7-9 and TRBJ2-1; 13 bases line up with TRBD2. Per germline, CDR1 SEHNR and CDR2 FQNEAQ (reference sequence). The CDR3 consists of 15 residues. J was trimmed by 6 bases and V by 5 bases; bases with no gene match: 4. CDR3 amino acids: CASSVTSGGANEQFF. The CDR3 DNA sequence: TGTGCCAGCAGCGTCACTAGCGGGGGGGCCAATGAGCAGTTCTTC. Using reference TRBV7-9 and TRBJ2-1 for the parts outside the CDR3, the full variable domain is DTGVSQNPRHKITKRGQNVTFRCDPISEHNRLYWYRQTLGQGPEFLTYFQNEAQLEKSRLLSDRFSAERPKGSFSTLEIQRTEQGDSAMYLCASSVTSGGANEQFFGPGTRLTVL.

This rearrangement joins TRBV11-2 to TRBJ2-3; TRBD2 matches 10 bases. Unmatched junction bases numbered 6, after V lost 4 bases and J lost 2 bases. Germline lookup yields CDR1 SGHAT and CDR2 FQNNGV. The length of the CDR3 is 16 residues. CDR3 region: CASSSRLAGNTDTQYF. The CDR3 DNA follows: TGTGCCAGCAGCTCCAGACTAGCGGGTAACACAGATACGCAGTATTTT.

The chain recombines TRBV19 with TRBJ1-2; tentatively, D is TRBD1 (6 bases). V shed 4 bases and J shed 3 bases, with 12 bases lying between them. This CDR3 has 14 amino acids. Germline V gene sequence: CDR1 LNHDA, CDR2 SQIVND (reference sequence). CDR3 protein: CASSSTGIDYGYTF. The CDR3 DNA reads TGTGCCAGTAGTAGTACAGGGATTGACTATGGCTACACCTTC.

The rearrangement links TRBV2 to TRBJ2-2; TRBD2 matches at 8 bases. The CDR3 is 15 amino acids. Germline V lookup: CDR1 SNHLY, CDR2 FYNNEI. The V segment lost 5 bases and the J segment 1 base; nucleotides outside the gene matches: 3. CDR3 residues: CASSRSGGNTGELFF. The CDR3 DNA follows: TGTGCCAGCAGTCGGAGCGGGGGGAACACCGGGGAGCTGTTTTTT.